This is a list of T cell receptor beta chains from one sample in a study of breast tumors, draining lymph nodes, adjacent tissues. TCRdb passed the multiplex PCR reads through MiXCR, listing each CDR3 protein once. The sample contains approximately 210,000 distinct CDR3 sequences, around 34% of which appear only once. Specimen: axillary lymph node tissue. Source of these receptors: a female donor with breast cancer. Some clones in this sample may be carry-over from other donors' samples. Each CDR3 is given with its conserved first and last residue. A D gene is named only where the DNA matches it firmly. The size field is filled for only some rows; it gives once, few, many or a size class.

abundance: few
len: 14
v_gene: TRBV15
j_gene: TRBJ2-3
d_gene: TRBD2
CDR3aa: CATHLAGSYNEQYF
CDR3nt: TGTGCCACCCATCTAGCGGGTTCCTACAATGAGCAGTATTTT

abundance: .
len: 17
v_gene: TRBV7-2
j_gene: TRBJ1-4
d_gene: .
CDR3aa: CASSLGLAGGVNEKLFF
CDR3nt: TGTGCCAGCAGCTTAGGACTAGCGGGGGGGGTTAATGAAAAACTGTTTTTT

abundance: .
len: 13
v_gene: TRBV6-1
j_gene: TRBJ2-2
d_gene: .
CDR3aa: CASKTTNTGELVF
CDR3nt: TGTGCCAGCAAGACAACGAACACCGGGGAGCTGGTTTTT

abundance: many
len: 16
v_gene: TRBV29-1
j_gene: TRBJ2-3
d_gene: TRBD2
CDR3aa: CSVVNPSGGGTDTQYF
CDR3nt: TGCAGCGTTGTAAACCCCTCGGGGGGGGGCACAGATACGCAGTATTTT

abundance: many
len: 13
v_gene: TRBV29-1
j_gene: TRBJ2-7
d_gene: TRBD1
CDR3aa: CSVITGQGYEQYF
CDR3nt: TGCAGCGTCATCACGGGACAGGGCTACGAGCAGTACTTC

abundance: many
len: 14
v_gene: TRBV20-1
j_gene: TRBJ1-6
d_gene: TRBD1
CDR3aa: CSARDDRGSSPLHF
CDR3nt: TGCAGTGCTAGAGATGACAGGGGGAGTTCACCCCTCCACTTT

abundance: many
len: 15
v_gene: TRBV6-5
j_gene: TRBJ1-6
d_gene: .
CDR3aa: CASSHSQGRNSPLHF
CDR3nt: TGTGCCAGCAGTCACTCGCAGGGGCGGAATTCACCCCTCCACTTT

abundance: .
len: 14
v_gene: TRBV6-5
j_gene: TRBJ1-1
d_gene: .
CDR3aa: CASSYSNRNTEAFF
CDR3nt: TGTGCCAGCAGTTACTCAAACAGGAACACTGAAGCTTTCTTT

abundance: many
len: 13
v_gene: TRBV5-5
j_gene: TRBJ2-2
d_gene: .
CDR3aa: CASSFEGGGELFF
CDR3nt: TGTGCCAGCAGCTTCGAGGGCGGCGGGGAGCTGTTTTTT

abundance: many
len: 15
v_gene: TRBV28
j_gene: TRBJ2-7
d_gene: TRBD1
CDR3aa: CASSQTGTGAGEQYF
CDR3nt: TGTGCCAGCAGTCAAACAGGGACAGGGGCGGGGGAGCAGTACTTC

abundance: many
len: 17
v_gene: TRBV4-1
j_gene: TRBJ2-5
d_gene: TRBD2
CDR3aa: CASSQVGSSGQGKTQYF
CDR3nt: TGCGCCAGCAGCCAAGTGGGGAGTAGCGGGCAAGGAAAGACCCAGTACTTC

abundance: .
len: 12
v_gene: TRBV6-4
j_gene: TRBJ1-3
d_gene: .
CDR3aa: CASIGTGNTIYF
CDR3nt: TGTGCCAGCATTGGGACTGGAAACACCATATATTTT

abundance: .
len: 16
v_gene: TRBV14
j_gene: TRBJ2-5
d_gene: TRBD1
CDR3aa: CASSQEGRDSQETQYF
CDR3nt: TGTGCCAGCAGCCAAGAAGGCCGGGACAGCCAAGAGACCCAGTACTTC

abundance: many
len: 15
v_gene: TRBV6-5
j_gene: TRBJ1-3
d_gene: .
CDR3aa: CASSYSPGSGNTIYF
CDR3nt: TGTGCCAGCAGTTACTCTCCAGGCTCTGGAAACACCATATATTTT

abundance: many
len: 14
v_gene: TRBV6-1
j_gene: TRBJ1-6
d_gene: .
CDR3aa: CASREMDGNSPLHF
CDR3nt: TGTGCCAGCAGAGAAATGGACGGGAATTCACCCCTCCACTTT

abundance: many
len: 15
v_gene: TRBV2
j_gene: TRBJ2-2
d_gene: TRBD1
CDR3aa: CASSEVQGSTGELFF
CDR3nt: TGTGCCAGCAGTGAAGTACAGGGGAGCACCGGGGAGCTGTTTTTT

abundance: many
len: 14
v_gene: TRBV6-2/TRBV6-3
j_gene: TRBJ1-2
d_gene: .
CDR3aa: CASSYGQYVYGYTF
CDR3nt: TGTGCCAGCAGTTACGGACAGTACGTCTATGGCTACACCTTC

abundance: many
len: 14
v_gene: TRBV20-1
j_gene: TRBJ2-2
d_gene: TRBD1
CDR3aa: CSATPAGGTGELFF
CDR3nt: TGCAGTGCTACCCCGGCAGGGGGAACCGGGGAGCTGTTTTTT

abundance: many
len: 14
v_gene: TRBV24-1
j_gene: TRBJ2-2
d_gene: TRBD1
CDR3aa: CATSPGTGPRELFF
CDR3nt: TGTGCCACCTCGCCAGGGACAGGGCCAAGGGAGCTGTTTTTT

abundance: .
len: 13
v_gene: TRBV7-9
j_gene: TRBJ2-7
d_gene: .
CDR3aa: CASRLNPGYEQYF
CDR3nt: TGTGCCAGCAGACTCAATCCGGGGTACGAGCAGTACTTC

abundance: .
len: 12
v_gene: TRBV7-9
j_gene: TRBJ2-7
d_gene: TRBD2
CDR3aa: CASSLLAEEHYF
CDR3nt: TGTGCCAGCAGCTTACTAGCGGAAGAACACTACTTC

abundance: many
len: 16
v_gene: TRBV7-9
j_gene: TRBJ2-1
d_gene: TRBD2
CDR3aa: CASSLAGTSGRVEQFF
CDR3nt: TGTGCCAGCAGCTTGGCCGGGACTAGCGGGAGAGTTGAGCAGTTCTTC

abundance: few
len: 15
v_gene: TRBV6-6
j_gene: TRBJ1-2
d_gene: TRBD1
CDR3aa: CASSYPPPGGVGYTF
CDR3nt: TGTGCCAGCAGTTACCCTCCCCCAGGGGGTGTTGGCTACACCTTC

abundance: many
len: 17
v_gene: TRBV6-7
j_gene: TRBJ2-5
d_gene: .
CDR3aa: CASSYLGSRNGVETQYF
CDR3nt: TGTGCCAGCAGTTATCTGGGATCCCGAAATGGGGTGGAGACCCAGTACTTC

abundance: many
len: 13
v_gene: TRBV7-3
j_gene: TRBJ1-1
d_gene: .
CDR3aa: CASSLSPTGNAFF
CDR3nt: TGTGCCAGCAGCCTCTCACCAACAGGGAACGCTTTCTTT

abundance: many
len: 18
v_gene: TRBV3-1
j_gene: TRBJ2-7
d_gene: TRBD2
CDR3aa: CASRGGGLAGGSSYEQYF
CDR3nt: TGTGCCAGCAGAGGGGGGGGACTAGCGGGAGGGAGCTCCTACGAGCAGTACTTC

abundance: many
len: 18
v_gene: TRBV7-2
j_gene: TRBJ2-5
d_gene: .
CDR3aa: CASSFEGFTGRVGETQYF
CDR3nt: TGTGCCAGCAGCTTTGAGGGATTTACAGGGAGGGTAGGAGAGACCCAGTACTTC

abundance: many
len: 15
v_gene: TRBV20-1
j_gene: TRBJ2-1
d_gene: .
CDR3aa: CSAKPDTISYNEQFF
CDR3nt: TGCAGTGCTAAGCCGGACACCATCTCCTACAATGAGCAGTTCTTC

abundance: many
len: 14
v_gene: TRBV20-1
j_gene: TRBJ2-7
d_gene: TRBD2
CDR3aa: CSARGLAGAYEQYF
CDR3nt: TGCAGTGCTAGAGGTCTAGCGGGAGCCTACGAGCAGTACTTC

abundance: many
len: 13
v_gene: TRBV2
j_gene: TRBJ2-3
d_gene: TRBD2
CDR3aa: CASYLAGEDTQYF
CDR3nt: TGTGCCAGCTACCTAGCGGGGGAAGATACGCAGTATTTT

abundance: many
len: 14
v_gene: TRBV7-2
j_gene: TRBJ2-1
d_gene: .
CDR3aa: CASSLDSTYNEQFF
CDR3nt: TGTGCCAGCAGCTTGGACAGCACCTACAATGAGCAGTTCTTC

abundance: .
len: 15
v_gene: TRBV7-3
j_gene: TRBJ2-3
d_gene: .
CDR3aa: CASSLTTQPTDTQYF
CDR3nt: TGTGCCAGCAGCTTGACGACGCAGCCCACAGATACGCAGTATTTT

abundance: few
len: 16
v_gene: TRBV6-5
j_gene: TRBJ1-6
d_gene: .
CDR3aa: CASSHGGGMRNSPLHF
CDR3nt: TGTGCCAGCAGTCACGGCGGGGGCATGCGAAATTCACCCCTCCACTTT

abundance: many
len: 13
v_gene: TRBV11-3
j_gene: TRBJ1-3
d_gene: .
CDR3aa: CATGGGSGNTIYF
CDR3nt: TGTGCCACCGGAGGGGGCTCTGGAAACACCATATATTTT

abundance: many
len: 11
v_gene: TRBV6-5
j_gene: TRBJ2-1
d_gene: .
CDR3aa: CASSYSREQFF
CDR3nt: TGTGCCAGCAGTTACTCAAGGGAGCAGTTCTTC

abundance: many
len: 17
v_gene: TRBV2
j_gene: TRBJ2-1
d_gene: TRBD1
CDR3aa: CASSALGQGLSYNEQFF
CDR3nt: TGTGCCAGCAGTGCTTTAGGACAGGGTCTCTCCTACAATGAGCAGTTCTTC

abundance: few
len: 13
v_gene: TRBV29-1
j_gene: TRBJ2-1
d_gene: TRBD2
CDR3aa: CSVGLAGEGGEFF
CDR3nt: TGCAGCGTCGGACTAGCGGGAGAAGGGGGTGAGTTCTTC

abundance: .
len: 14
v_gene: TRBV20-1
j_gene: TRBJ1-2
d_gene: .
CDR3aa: CSARRGGESSGNTF
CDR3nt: TGCAGTGCCCGCCGAGGGGGGGAGAGCTCTGGAAACACCTTC

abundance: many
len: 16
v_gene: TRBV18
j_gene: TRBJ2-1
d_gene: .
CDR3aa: CASSPLLQGAYNEQFF
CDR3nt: TGTGCCAGCTCACCATTGTTACAGGGAGCCTACAATGAGCAGTTCTTC

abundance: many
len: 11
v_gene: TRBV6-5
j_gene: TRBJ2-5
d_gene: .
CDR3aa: CASSYGVTQYF
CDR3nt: TGTGCCAGCAGTTACGGGGTGACCCAGTACTTC

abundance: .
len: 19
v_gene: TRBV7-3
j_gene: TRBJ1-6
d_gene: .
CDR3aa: CASSLLAEITGGVNSPLHF
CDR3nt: TGTGCCAGCAGCTTACTAGCGGAAATCACTGGTGGCGTCAATTCACCCCTCCACTTT

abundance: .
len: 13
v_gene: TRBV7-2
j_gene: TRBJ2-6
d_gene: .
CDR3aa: CASSLYEGRGETF
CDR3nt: TGTGCCAGCAGCTTATATGAGGGACGAGGAGAGACTTTC

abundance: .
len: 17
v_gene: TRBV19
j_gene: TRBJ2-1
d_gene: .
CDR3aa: CASSIDDASGNTDEQFF
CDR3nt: TGTGCCAGTAGTATAGACGACGCATCTGGAAACACCGATGAGCAGTTCTTC

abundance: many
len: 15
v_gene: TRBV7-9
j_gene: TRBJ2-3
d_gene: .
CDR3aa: CASSLWGASGNTQYF
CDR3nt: TGTGCCAGCAGCTTATGGGGGGCAAGTGGGAATACGCAGTATTTT

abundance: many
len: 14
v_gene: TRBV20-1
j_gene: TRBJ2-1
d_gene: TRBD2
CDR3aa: CSARMRGLGVEQFF
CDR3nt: TGCAGTGCTAGGATGCGAGGACTAGGCGTTGAGCAGTTCTTC

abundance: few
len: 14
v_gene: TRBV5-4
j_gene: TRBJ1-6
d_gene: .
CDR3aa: CASSFGGRNSPLHF
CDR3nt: TGTGCCAGCAGCTTCGGGGGGCGAAATTCACCCCTCCACTTT